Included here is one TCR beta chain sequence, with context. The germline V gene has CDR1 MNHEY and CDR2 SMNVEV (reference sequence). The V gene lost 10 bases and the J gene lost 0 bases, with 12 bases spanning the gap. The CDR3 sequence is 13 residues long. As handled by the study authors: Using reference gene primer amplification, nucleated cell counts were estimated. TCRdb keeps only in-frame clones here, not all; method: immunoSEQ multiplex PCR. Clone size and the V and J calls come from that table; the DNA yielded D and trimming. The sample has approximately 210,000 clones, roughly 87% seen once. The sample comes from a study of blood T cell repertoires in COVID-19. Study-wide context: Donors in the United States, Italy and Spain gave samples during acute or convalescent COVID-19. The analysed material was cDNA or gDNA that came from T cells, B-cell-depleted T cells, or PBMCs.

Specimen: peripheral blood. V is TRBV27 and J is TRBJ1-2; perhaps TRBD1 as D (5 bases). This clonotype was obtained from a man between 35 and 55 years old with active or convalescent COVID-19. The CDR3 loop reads CAIRDRSNYGYTF. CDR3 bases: TGTGCCATCAGAGACAGATCTAACTATGGCTACACCTTC.